The rows below give T cell receptor beta chains drawn from one sample of a study of OX40 agonist ivuxolimab in advanced cancers. TCRdb's table, derived via immunoSEQ multiplex PCR, lists solely in-frame clones and lacks some. This sample yields some 74,000 clones, of which 70% to 90% are seen a single time; roughly 0.89% belongs to the top ten. This sample comprised CD4+ or CD8+ T cells sorted from blood, obtained in a trial of the OX40 agonist ivuxolimab. These receptors were taken from an adult with an advanced solid tumor such as melanoma, head and neck, liver or kidney cancer. Both conserved end residues are part of each CDR3. The order of the fields is J gene, D gene, V gene, clone size, CDR3 protein, CDR3 DNA. A D gene is named only where the DNA matches it firmly. Clone size appears in some rows only: once, few, many, or a class for an expanded clone.

J gene: TRBJ2-7; D gene: TRBD2; V gene: TRBV28; clone size: NA; CDR3 protein: CASSPPGAGGMSSYEQYF; CDR3 DNA: TGTGCCAGCAGTCCGCCCGGGGCGGGAGGTATGAGCTCCTACGAGCAGTACTTC
J gene: TRBJ2-5; D gene: NA; V gene: TRBV2; clone size: NA; CDR3 protein: CASREGGYHQETQYF; CDR3 DNA: TGTGCCAGCCGGGAAGGAGGGTACCACCAAGAGACCCAGTACTTC
J gene: TRBJ1-1; D gene: NA; V gene: TRBV27; clone size: NA; CDR3 protein: CASSLLAVGNTEAFF; CDR3 DNA: TGTGCCAGCAGTTTACTGGCGGTAGGCAACACTGAAGCTTTCTTT
J gene: TRBJ2-2; D gene: TRBD1; V gene: TRBV11-3; clone size: NA; CDR3 protein: CASSPKYRGRAGELFF; CDR3 DNA: TGTGCCAGCAGCCCTAAGTACAGGGGGCGCGCCGGGGAGCTGTTTTTT
J gene: TRBJ2-3; D gene: NA; V gene: TRBV10-1; clone size: few; CDR3 protein: CASSAWGGTQYF; CDR3 DNA: TGCGCCAGCAGTGCATGGGGCGGTACGCAGTATTTT
J gene: TRBJ2-7; D gene: NA; V gene: TRBV28; clone size: NA; CDR3 protein: CASSSRRREQQQYF; CDR3 DNA: TGTGCCAGCAGCTCTAGACGACGAGAGCAGCAGCAGTACTTC
J gene: TRBJ1-1; D gene: NA; V gene: TRBV11-2; clone size: NA; CDR3 protein: CASSTGPNTEAFF; CDR3 DNA: TGTGCCAGCAGCACGGGCCCGAACACTGAAGCTTTCTTT
J gene: TRBJ1-2; D gene: TRBD1; V gene: TRBV28; clone size: NA; CDR3 protein: CASSPLRTGYGYTF; CDR3 DNA: TGTGCCAGCAGTCCTCTGAGGACAGGCTATGGCTACACCTTC
J gene: TRBJ1-2; D gene: NA; V gene: TRBV27; clone size: NA; CDR3 protein: CASSFNGFNYGYTF; CDR3 DNA: TGTGCCAGCAGTTTTAACGGATTTAACTATGGCTACACCTTC
J gene: TRBJ1-2; D gene: TRBD1; V gene: TRBV11-1; clone size: NA; CDR3 protein: CASSLSRTGVYGYTF; CDR3 DNA: TGTGCCAGCAGCTTATCCCGGACAGGGGTCTATGGCTACACCTTC
J gene: TRBJ2-7; D gene: NA; V gene: TRBV5-1; clone size: NA; CDR3 protein: CASSLGSISSYEQYF; CDR3 DNA: TGCGCCAGCAGCTTAGGCAGTATTAGCTCCTACGAGCAGTACTTC
J gene: TRBJ1-1; D gene: TRBD1; V gene: TRBV4-2; clone size: few; CDR3 protein: CASSWGQQTEAFF; CDR3 DNA: TGTGCCAGCAGCTGGGGACAGCAGACTGAAGCTTTCTTT
J gene: TRBJ1-3; D gene: NA; V gene: TRBV4-1; clone size: NA; CDR3 protein: CASTTGGTGNTIYF; CDR3 DNA: TGCGCCAGCACGACGGGGGGGACTGGAAACACCATATATTTT
J gene: TRBJ2-7; D gene: NA; V gene: TRBV29-1; clone size: NA; CDR3 protein: CSVDGAGPEQYF; CDR3 DNA: TGCAGCGTTGACGGGGCGGGTCCGGAGCAGTACTTC
J gene: TRBJ1-2; D gene: NA; V gene: TRBV5-4; clone size: NA; CDR3 protein: CASSPRGVKYGYTF; CDR3 DNA: TGTGCCAGCAGCCCTAGGGGGGTGAAATATGGCTACACCTTC
J gene: TRBJ1-1; D gene: NA; V gene: TRBV9; clone size: NA; CDR3 protein: CASSVGMNTEAFF; CDR3 DNA: TGTGCCAGCAGCGTAGGGATGAACACTGAAGCTTTCTTT
J gene: TRBJ2-7; D gene: TRBD2; V gene: TRBV5-1; clone size: NA; CDR3 protein: CASSSAREGYMRTSGRPYEQYF; CDR3 DNA: TGCGCCAGCAGCTCCGCCCGTGAGGGCTACATGAGGACTAGCGGGAGACCCTACGAGCAGTACTTC
J gene: TRBJ2-4; D gene: TRBD2; V gene: TRBV9; clone size: once; CDR3 protein: CASSVSSGGAKNIQYF; CDR3 DNA: TGTGCCAGCAGCGTTTCTAGCGGAGGAGCCAAAAACATTCAGTACTTC
J gene: TRBJ2-3; D gene: TRBD2; V gene: TRBV5-1; clone size: NA; CDR3 protein: CASGRGDGRQDTQYF; CDR3 DNA: TGCGCCAGCGGACGGGGGGACGGGAGACAAGATACGCAGTATTTT
J gene: TRBJ2-7; D gene: NA; V gene: TRBV28; clone size: NA; CDR3 protein: CASRTQGNSYEQYF; CDR3 DNA: TGTGCCAGCAGAACGCAGGGCAACTCCTACGAGCAGTACTTC
J gene: TRBJ2-7; D gene: TRBD2; V gene: TRBV18; clone size: NA; CDR3 protein: CASSPRGLAGSYEQYF; CDR3 DNA: TGTGCCAGCTCACCCCGTGGACTAGCGGGGTCCTACGAGCAGTACTTC
J gene: TRBJ2-1; D gene: NA; V gene: TRBV18; clone size: NA; CDR3 protein: CASGRAGAVTTYNEQFF; CDR3 DNA: TGTGCCAGCGGACGGGCGGGGGCGGTCACCACCTACAATGAGCAGTTCTTC
J gene: TRBJ1-3; D gene: NA; V gene: TRBV9; clone size: NA; CDR3 protein: CASSVSSSVFSGNTIYF; CDR3 DNA: TGTGCCAGCAGCGTTTCTAGCTCGGTCTTCTCTGGAAACACCATATATTTT
J gene: TRBJ2-7; D gene: NA; V gene: TRBV23-1; clone size: NA; CDR3 protein: CASNRDLRSDYEQYF; CDR3 DNA: TGCGCCAGCAACCGGGACCTCCGTTCTGACTACGAGCAGTACTTC
J gene: TRBJ2-5; D gene: TRBD2; V gene: TRBV11-3; clone size: NA; CDR3 protein: CASSKGLAGGAETQYF; CDR3 DNA: TGTGCCAGCAGCAAGGGACTAGCGGGAGGAGCAGAGACCCAGTACTTC
J gene: TRBJ2-1; D gene: NA; V gene: TRBV27; clone size: NA; CDR3 protein: CASSSSDRGEQFF; CDR3 DNA: TGTGCCAGCAGTTCCTCAGACCGGGGTGAGCAGTTCTTC
J gene: TRBJ1-4; D gene: NA; V gene: TRBV6-6; clone size: once; CDR3 protein: CASSRPNEKLFF; CDR3 DNA: TGTGCCAGCAGTCGTCCGAATGAAAAACTGTTTTTT
J gene: TRBJ2-5; D gene: TRBD2; V gene: TRBV4-1; clone size: few; CDR3 protein: CASSQEGGLAGETQYF; CDR3 DNA: TGCGCCAGCAGCCAAGAAGGTGGGCTAGCGGGAGAGACCCAGTACTTC
J gene: TRBJ2-3; D gene: TRBD2; V gene: TRBV7-2; clone size: NA; CDR3 protein: CASSGETSWDTQYF; CDR3 DNA: TGTGCCAGCAGCGGAGAGACTAGCTGGGATACGCAGTATTTT
J gene: TRBJ1-3; D gene: NA; V gene: TRBV5-6; clone size: NA; CDR3 protein: CASSFPGTGNTIYF; CDR3 DNA: TGTGCCAGCAGCTTTCCAGGAACTGGAAACACCATATATTTT
J gene: TRBJ2-7; D gene: TRBD1; V gene: TRBV28; clone size: NA; CDR3 protein: CASSATRTGNYEQYF; CDR3 DNA: TGTGCCAGCAGCGCTACCCGGACAGGCAACTACGAGCAGTACTTC
J gene: TRBJ1-2; D gene: TRBD1; V gene: TRBV18; clone size: NA; CDR3 protein: CASSPSAQGYYGYTF; CDR3 DNA: TGTGCCAGCTCACCAAGCGCACAGGGGTACTATGGCTACACCTTC
J gene: TRBJ2-5; D gene: TRBD2; V gene: TRBV14; clone size: NA; CDR3 protein: CASSLLSGSRGETQYF; CDR3 DNA: TGTGCCAGCAGCCTACTTAGCGGGAGCAGGGGGGAGACCCAGTACTTC
J gene: TRBJ2-5; D gene: TRBD2; V gene: TRBV4-1; clone size: NA; CDR3 protein: CASSITLGGLAGRGETQYF; CDR3 DNA: TGCGCCAGCAGCATCACTTTGGGTGGACTAGCGGGGAGGGGGGAGACCCAGTACTTC
J gene: TRBJ2-3; D gene: NA; V gene: TRBV10-3; clone size: NA; CDR3 protein: CAISEDTQYF; CDR3 DNA: TGTGCCATCAGTGAAGATACGCAGTATTTT
J gene: TRBJ2-3; D gene: TRBD2; V gene: TRBV5-1; clone size: NA; CDR3 protein: CASSPRLAGGPDTQYF; CDR3 DNA: TGCGCCAGCAGCCCTAGACTAGCGGGAGGACCAGATACGCAGTATTTT
J gene: TRBJ2-5; D gene: NA; V gene: TRBV10-3; clone size: NA; CDR3 protein: CAISAGLSETQYF; CDR3 DNA: TGTGCCATCAGTGCGGGGTTATCGGAGACCCAGTACTTC
J gene: TRBJ1-1; D gene: NA; V gene: TRBV2; clone size: NA; CDR3 protein: CASSPDLNTEAFF; CDR3 DNA: TGTGCCAGCAGTCCAGACTTGAACACTGAAGCTTTCTTT
J gene: TRBJ2-1; D gene: NA; V gene: TRBV9; clone size: NA; CDR3 protein: CASSSRLAYNEQFF; CDR3 DNA: TGTGCCAGCAGCTCCCGGCTAGCCTACAATGAGCAGTTCTTC
J gene: TRBJ2-7; D gene: NA; V gene: TRBV4-2; clone size: NA; CDR3 protein: CASSQGPDPAYEQYF; CDR3 DNA: TGTGCCAGCAGCCAAGGACCCGACCCCGCCTACGAGCAGTACTTC